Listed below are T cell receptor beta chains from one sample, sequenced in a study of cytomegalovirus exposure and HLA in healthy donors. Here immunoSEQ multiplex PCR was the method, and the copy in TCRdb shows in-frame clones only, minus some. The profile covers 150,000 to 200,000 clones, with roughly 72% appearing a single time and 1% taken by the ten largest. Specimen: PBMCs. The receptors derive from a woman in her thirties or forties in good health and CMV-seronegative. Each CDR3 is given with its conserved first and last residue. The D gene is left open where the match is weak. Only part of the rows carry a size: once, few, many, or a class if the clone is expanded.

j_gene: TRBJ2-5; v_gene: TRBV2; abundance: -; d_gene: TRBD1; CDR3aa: CASSEGAGGLETQYF; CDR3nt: TGTGCCAGCAGTGAAGGGGCAGGGGGCTTGGAGACCCAGTACTTC
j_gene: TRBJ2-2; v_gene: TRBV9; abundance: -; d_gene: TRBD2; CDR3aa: CASSHPGTSGRDTGELFF; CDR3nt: TGTGCCAGCAGCCACCCCGGGACTAGCGGGAGGGACACCGGGGAGCTGTTTTTT
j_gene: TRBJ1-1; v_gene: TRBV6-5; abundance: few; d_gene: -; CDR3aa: CASRNREITEAFF; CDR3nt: TGTGCCAGCAGAAACAGGGAAATCACTGAAGCTTTCTTT
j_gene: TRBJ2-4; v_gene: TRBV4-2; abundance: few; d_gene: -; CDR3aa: CASSQDQGAKNIQYF; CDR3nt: TGTGCCAGCAGCCAAGATCAGGGAGCCAAAAACATTCAGTACTTC
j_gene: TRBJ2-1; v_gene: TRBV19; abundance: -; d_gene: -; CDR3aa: CASRIHLANNEQFF; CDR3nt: TGTGCCAGTAGGATCCATCTAGCGAATAATGAGCAGTTCTTC
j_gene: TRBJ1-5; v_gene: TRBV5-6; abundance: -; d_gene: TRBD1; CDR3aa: CASSKGTGASNQPQHF; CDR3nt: TGTGCCAGCAGCAAAGGGACAGGGGCGAGCAATCAGCCCCAGCATTTT
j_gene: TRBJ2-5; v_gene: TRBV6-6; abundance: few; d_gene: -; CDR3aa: CASSALDRQETQYF; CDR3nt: TGTGCCAGCAGTGCCCTGGACAGACAAGAGACCCAGTACTTC
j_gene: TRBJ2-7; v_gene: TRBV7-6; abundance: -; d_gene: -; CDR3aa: CASSATGVSYEQYF; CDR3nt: TGTGCCAGCAGCGCAACAGGAGTCTCCTACGAGCAGTACTTC
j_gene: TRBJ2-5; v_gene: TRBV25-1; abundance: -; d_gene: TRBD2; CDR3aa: CASSPGTSSQETQYF; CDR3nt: TGTGCCAGCAGCCCCGGGACTAGCAGCCAAGAGACCCAGTACTTC
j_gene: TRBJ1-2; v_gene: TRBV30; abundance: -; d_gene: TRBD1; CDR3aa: CAWSASDRGGYGYTF; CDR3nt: TGTGCCTGGAGTGCCTCGGACAGGGGAGGATATGGCTACACCTTC
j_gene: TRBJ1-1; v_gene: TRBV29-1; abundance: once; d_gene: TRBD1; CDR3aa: CSVGTAFETNTEAFF; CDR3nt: TGCAGCGTGGGGACAGCATTCGAGACTAACACTGAAGCTTTCTTT
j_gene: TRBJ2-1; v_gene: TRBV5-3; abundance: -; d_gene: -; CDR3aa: CARSLGSGNEQFF; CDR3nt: TGTGCCAGAAGCTTGGGGTCGGGCAATGAGCAGTTCTTC
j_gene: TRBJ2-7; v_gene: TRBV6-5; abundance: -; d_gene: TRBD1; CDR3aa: CASSLSGTGNYEQYF; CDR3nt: TGTGCCAGCAGTCTCTCCGGGACAGGTAACTACGAGCAGTACTTC
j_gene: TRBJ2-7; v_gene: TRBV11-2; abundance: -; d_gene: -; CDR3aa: CASSLVAGTSYEQYF; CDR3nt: TGTGCCAGCAGCTTAGTGGCGGGTACCTCCTACGAGCAGTACTTC
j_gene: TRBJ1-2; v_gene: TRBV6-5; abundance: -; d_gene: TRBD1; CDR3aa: CASGPGTGGGYTF; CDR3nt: TGTGCCAGTGGGCCAGGGACAGGTGGCGGCTACACCTTC
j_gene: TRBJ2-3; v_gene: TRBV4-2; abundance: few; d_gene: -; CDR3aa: CASSQELAGPDTQYF; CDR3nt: TGTGCCAGCAGCCAAGAGTTGGCGGGACCGGATACGCAGTATTTT
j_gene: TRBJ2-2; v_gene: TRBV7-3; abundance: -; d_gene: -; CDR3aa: CASSLNTGELFF; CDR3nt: TGTGCCAGCAGCCTAAACACCGGGGAGCTGTTTTTT
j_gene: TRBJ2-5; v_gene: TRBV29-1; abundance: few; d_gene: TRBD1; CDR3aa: CSVGGQVKKTQYF; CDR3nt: TGCAGCGTGGGGGGACAGGTCAAAAAGACCCAGTACTTC
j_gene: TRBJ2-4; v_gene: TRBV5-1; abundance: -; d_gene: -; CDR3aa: CASSLVEGTVDIQYF; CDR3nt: TGCGCCAGCAGCTTGGTGGAGGGGACCGTGGACATTCAGTACTTC
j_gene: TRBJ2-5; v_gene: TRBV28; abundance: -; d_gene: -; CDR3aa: CASSFPPGETQYF; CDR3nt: TGTGCCAGCAGTTTCCCTCCGGGGGAGACCCAGTACTTC
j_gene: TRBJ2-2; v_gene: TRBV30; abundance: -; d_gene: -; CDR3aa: CAWSVKGAGDTGELFF; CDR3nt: TGTGCCTGGAGTGTAAAAGGGGCAGGGGACACCGGGGAGCTGTTTTTT
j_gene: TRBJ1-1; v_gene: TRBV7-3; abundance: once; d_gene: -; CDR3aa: CASSLGQMNTEAFF; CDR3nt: TGTGCCAGCAGCTTAGGACAGATGAACACTGAAGCTTTCTTT
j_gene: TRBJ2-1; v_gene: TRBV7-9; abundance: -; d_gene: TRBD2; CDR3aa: CASSLAWGGSRGNEQFF; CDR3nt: TGTGCCAGCAGCTTAGCGTGGGGAGGGAGTCGGGGGAATGAGCAGTTCTTC
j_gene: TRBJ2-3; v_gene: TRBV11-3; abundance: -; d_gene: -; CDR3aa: CASSVTRGADTQYF; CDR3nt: TGTGCCAGCAGTGTTACAAGGGGTGCAGATACGCAGTATTTT
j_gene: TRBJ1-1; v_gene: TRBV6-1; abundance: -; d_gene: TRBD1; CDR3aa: CASSDRGLTEAFF; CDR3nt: TGTGCCAGCAGTGACAGGGGGCTAACTGAAGCTTTCTTT
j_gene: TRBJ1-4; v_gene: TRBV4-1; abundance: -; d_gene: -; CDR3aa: CASSSLAKRESTNEKLFF; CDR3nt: TGCGCCAGCTCCTCCTTGGCTAAGCGGGAGTCAACTAATGAAAAACTGTTTTTT
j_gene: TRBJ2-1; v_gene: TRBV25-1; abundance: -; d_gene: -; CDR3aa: CASSERGEQFF; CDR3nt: TGTGCCAGCAGTGAGCGCGGTGAGCAGTTCTTC
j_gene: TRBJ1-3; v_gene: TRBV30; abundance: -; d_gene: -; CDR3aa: CAWSTGKRNTIYF; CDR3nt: TGTGCCTGGAGCACAGGGAAGCGAAACACCATATATTTT
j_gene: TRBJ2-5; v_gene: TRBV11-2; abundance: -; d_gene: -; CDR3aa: CASSLDRIRETQYF; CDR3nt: TGTGCCAGCAGCTTAGATCGTATTCGGGAGACCCAGTACTTC
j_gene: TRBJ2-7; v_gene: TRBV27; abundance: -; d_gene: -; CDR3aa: CASSYVGSTLSYEQYF; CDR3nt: TGTGCCAGCAGTTACGTCGGTTCTACGCTCTCCTACGAGCAGTACTTC
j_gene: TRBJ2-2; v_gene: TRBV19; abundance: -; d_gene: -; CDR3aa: CASIAGLNTGELFF; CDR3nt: TGTGCCAGTATTGCGGGATTAAACACCGGGGAGCTGTTTTTT
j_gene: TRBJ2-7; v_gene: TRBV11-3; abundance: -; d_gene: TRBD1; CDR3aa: CASSDRGNLGEQYF; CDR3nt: TGTGCCAGCTCGGACAGGGGGAACTTGGGCGAGCAGTACTTC
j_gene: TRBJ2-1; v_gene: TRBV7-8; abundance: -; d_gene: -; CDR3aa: CASSLGLATSSYNEQFF; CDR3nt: TGTGCCAGCAGCTTAGGTCTAGCTACCAGCTCCTACAATGAGCAGTTCTTC
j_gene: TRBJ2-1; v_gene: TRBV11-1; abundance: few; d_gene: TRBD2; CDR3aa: CASSPLLAGGQRFF; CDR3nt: TGTGCCAGCAGCCCCCTCCTAGCGGGAGGGCAACGGTTCTTC
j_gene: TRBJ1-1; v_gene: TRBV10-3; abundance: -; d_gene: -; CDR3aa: CAISERLEAFF; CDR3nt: TGTGCCATCAGTGAGCGACTCGAAGCTTTCTTT
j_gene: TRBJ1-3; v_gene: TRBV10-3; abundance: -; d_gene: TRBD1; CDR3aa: CAIQGVDSGNTIYF; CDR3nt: TGTGCCATCCAGGGGGTGGACTCTGGAAACACCATATATTTT
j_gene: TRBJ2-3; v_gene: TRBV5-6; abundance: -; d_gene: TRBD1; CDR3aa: CASSADRAGTDTQYF; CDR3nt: TGTGCCAGCAGCGCAGACAGGGCGGGCACAGATACGCAGTATTTT
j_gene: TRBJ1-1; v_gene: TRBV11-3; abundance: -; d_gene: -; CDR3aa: CASSPDSPEAFF; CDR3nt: TGTGCCAGCAGCCCGGACAGCCCAGAAGCTTTCTTT
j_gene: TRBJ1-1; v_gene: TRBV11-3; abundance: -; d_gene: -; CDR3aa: CASSLDRGNTEAFF; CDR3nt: TGTGCCAGCAGCTTAGACAGGGGGAACACTGAAGCTTTCTTT
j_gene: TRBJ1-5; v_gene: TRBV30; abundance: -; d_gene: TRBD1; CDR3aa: CAWSPGQGRQPQHF; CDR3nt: TGTGCCTGGAGTCCGGGACAGGGTAGACAGCCCCAGCATTTT
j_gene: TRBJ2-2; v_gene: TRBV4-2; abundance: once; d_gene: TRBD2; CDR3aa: CASRIREGYTGELFF; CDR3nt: TGTGCCAGCAGGATTCGGGAGGGATACACCGGGGAGCTGTTTTTT
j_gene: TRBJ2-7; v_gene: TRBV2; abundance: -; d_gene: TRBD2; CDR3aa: CASESGTSYEQYF; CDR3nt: TGTGCCAGCGAAAGCGGGACCTCCTACGAGCAGTACTTC
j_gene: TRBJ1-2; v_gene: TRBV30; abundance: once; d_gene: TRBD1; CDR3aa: CALQGARGGYTF; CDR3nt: TGTGCCTTACAGGGGGCGAGGGGCGGCTACACCTTC
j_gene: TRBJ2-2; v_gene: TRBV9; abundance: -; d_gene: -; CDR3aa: CASSQDTLPTGELFF; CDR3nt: TGTGCCAGCAGCCAAGACACCCTACCTACCGGGGAGCTGTTTTTT
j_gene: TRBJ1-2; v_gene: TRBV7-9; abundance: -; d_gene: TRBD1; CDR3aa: CASREGTGPNYGYTF; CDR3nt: TGTGCCAGCCGAGAAGGGACAGGACCGAACTATGGCTACACCTTC
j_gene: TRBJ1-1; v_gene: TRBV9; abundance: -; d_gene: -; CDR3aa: CASSVDPHLFGAFF; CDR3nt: TGTGCCAGCAGCGTAGACCCCCATTTATTCGGAGCTTTCTTT
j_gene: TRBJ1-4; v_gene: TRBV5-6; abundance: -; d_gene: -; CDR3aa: CASSFGPTGSTNEKLFF; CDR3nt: TGTGCCAGCAGCTTCGGACCCACAGGGTCAACTAATGAAAAACTGTTTTTT
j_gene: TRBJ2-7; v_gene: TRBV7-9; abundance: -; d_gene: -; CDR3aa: CASSPRSDSYEQYF; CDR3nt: TGTGCCAGCAGCCCCCGATCGGACAGCTACGAGCAGTACTTC
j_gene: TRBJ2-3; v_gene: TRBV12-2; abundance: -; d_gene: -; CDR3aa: CASRLEGGADSTDTQYF; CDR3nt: TGTGCAAGTCGCTTAGAGGGAGGGGCGGACAGCACAGATACGCAGTATTTT
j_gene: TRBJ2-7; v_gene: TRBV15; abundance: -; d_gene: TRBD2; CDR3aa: CATSKGLADTYEQYF; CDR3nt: TGTGCCACCAGCAAGGGACTAGCGGACACCTACGAGCAGTACTTC
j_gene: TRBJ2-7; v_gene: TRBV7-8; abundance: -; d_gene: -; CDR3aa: CASSLGAVAAEQYF; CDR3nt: TGTGCCAGCAGCTTAGGAGCGGTAGCGGCCGAGCAGTACTTC
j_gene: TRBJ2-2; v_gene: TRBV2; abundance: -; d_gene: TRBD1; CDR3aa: CASRDRVLAGTGELFF; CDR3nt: TGTGCCAGTAGGGACAGGGTGCTAGCAGGAACCGGGGAGCTGTTTTTT
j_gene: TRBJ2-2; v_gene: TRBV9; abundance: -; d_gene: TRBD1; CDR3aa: CASSVEGTGTGELFF; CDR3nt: TGTGCCAGCAGCGTAGAAGGGACAGGGACCGGGGAGCTGTTTTTT